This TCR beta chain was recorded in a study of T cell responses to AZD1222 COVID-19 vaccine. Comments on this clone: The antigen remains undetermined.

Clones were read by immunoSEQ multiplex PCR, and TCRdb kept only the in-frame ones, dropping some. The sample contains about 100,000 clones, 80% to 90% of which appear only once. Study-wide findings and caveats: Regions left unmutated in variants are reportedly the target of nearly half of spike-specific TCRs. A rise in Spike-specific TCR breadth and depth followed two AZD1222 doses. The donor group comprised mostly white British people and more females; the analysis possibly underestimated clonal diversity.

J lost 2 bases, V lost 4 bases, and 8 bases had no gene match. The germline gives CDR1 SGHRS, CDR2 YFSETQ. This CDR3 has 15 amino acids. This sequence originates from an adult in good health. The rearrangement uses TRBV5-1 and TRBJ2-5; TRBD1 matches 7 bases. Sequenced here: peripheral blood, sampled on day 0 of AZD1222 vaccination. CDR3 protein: CASSTGRTGQETQYF. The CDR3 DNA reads TGCGCCAGCAGCACCGGGCGGACAGGTCAAGAGACCCAGTACTTC.